This T cell receptor beta chain appears in the sequencing data of a study of cytomegalovirus exposure and HLA in healthy donors. The V and J ends lost 1 base and 8 bases respectively, with 14 bases between them. This CDR3 is built from 14 residues. Germline lookup yields CDR1 MNHEY and CDR2 SVGAGI. Study findings and constraints: Many donors carried some public TCRs, although rarity characterized most TCR sequences.

A multiplex PCR was run with 60 Vbeta primers and 13 Jbeta primers. TCRdb's table, derived via immunoSEQ multiplex PCR, lists solely in-frame clones and lacks some. The sample consists of about 150,000 clones, roughly 82% of them appearing once. This clone turned up a few times. Its antigen is as yet unknown. J is TRBJ1-2 and V is TRBV6-5; tentative D call: TRBD1 (5 bases). Sequencing was performed on PBMCs. This TCR was recovered from a man aged 50-59 years in good health and CMV-seropositive. The CDR3 sequence: CASSYLDRPGGYTF. The CDR3 region has the DNA TGTGCCAGCAGTTACTTAGACAGACCAGGGGGCTACACCTTC.